The 30 T cell receptor beta chains in this list originate from one sample, sequenced in a study of graft-versus-host responses after intestinal transplantation. Antigen specificity for these receptors is unknown. Sequencing was performed with immunoSEQ multiplex PCR; in TCRdb, only in-frame clones are kept and a portion is missing. The repertoire includes almost 40,000 clones, about 95% of them detected once, and less than 0.25% sits in the top ten. This specimen was unstimulated CD8+ T cells sorted from spleen or lymph node cells, taken before transplant. The receptors here all came from a human donor who was the organ donor for an intestinal transplant.

A single count supports this clone. V is TRBV18 and J is TRBJ2-7; 8 nucleotides align to TRBD1. V lost 2 bases to trimming and J lost 6 bases; unmatched junction nucleotides: 12. Germline values: CDR1 KGHSH, CDR2 LQKENI. The CDR3 has 16 amino acids. CDR3 sequence: CASSPFSRGTGFEQYF. Written as DNA, the CDR3 is TGTGCCAGCTCACCATTTTCCCGGGGGACAGGTTTCGAGCAGTACTTC. Variable domain in full (rest from reference TRBV18 and TRBJ2-7): NAGVMQNPRHLVRRRGQEARLRCSPMKGHSHVYWYRQLPEEGLKFMVYLQKENIIDESGMPKERFSAEFPKEGPSILRIQQVVRGDSAAYFCASSPFSRGTGFEQYFGPGTRLTVT.

This clone occurred once. The chain combines TRBV6-1 with TRBJ1-2, with D tentatively TRBD1 (5 bases). The CDR3 spans 19 residues. Germline V lookup: CDR1 MNHNS, CDR2 SASEGT. Trimming shortened V by 5 bases and J by 3 bases, and 28 bases separated the two germline ends. The CDR3 region has the DNA TGTGCCAGCAGTAAAGAGGGGATCTTTCTTCACACAGAAGACTATGGCTACACCTTC. It is translated as CASSKEGIFLHTEDYGYTF.

The gene calls are TRBV7-9 and TRBJ2-3, with 10 nucleotides matching TRBD1. Germline V gives CDR1 SEHNR, CDR2 FQNEAQ (reference sequence). With 3 bases clipped from V and 4 bases from J, the junction kept 4 bases outside the gene matches. The CDR3 loop spans 15 amino acids. The CDR3 coding sequence is TGTGCCAGCAGCTTGGGTGGACAGGGGGCAGATACGCAGTATTTT. Translated, it gives CASSLGGQGADTQYF.

This clone has a single count. The chain combines TRBV6-5 with TRBJ2-1, with 8 bases lining up with TRBD2. Germline CDR1 reads MNHEY; CDR2 reads SVGAGI. The CDR3 runs 16 residues. The trim removed 0 bases at V and 5 bases at J, leaving 6 bases unmatched. The CDR3 coding sequence is TGTGCCAGCAGTTACTCGATGGGGACTAGACACAATGAGCAGTTCTTC. This codes for CASSYSMGTRHNEQFF.

The V call is TRBV9, the J call TRBJ2-3; a weak D match, TRBD1 (5 bases). Germline loops: CDR1 SGDLS, CDR2 YYNGEE. The CDR3 consists of 15 residues. Trimming cost V 7 bases and J 0 bases, with 15 bases left between them. CDR3 region: CASGFETDSTDTQYF. The CDR3 DNA is TGTGCCAGCGGGTTTGAGACAGATAGCACAGATACGCAGTATTTT. Full variable domain (missing parts from reference TRBV9 and TRBJ2-3): DSGVTQTPKHLITATGQRVTLRCSPRSGDLSVYWYQQSLDQGLQFLIQYYNGEERAKGNILERFSAQQFPDLHSELNLSSLELGDSALYFCASGFETDSTDTQYFGPGTRLTVL.

V is TRBV5-6 and J is TRBJ2-7; D perhaps matches TRBD2 (7 bases). Germline V gene sequence: CDR1 SGHDT, CDR2 YYEEEE. This CDR3 is 17 amino acids long. Trimming took 4 bases from V and 3 from J, leaving 23 bases between them. CDR3 DNA: TGTGCCAGCAGCCCGACCGTCTTAGGGGGGGCCCTCTACGAGCAGTACTTC. Protein product: CASSPTVLGGALYEQYF.

The chain links TRBV27 to TRBJ1-1; D is ambiguous. Per the germline V gene, CDR1 is MNHEY and CDR2 is SMNVEV (reference sequence). The V end was cut by 5 bases, the J end by 4 bases, with 5 bases between. This CDR3 is built from 11 residues. CDR3 in amino acids: CASSHGTEAFF. The DNA of the CDR3 is TGTGCCAGCAGTCATGGCACTGAAGCTTTCTTT.

The chain employs TRBV4-1 and TRBJ1-1; D is ambiguous. Between the trimmed V and J ends, which lost 0 bases and 1 base, there was a span of 6 bases. From germline, CDR1 is MGHRA and CDR2 YSYEKL. The CDR3 consists of 14 residues. This chain's CDR3 is CASSQEFRNTEAFF. CDR3 DNA sequence: TGCGCCAGCAGCCAAGAATTCAGGAACACTGAAGCTTTCTTT.

The chain uses TRBV4-3 and TRBJ2-2; a weak D match, TRBD1 (6 bases). V gave up 0 bases and J gave up 2 bases, with 10 bases separating them. From germline, CDR1 is LGHNA and CDR2 YSLEER. This CDR3 contains 16 residues. The CDR3 here is CASSQDRGENTGELFF. The CDR3 DNA sequence: TGCGCCAGCAGCCAAGACAGGGGCGAAAACACCGGGGAGCTGTTTTTT.

The rearrangement uses TRBV29-1 and TRBJ2-3; 12 nucleotides match TRBD2. The germline V gene encodes CDR1 SQVTM and CDR2 ANQGSEA. CDR3 length equals 15 residues. After removal of 4 bases from V and 3 bases from J, the junction contained 5 bases not matched to a gene. The DNA for the CDR3 is TGCAGCGTTGGGCTAGCGGGGGGGCTTACAGATACGCAGTATTTT. Amino acids: CSVGLAGGLTDTQYF.

This clone was counted once. CDR3 nucleotide sequence: TGCAGCGTTCCTAGCGGGGGACATGAGCAGTTCTTC. It is translated as CSVPSGGHEQFF. The rearrangement links TRBV29-1 to TRBJ2-1; 10 nucleotides match TRBD2. With 5 bases clipped from V and 8 bases from J, the junction kept 3 bases outside the gene matches. This CDR3 is 12 amino acids long. CDR1 and CDR2 from the germline V gene are SQVTM and ANQGSEA.

The J gene is TRBJ2-7, the V gene TRBV5-1; the D is unclear. The germline V gene has CDR1 SGHRS and CDR2 YFSETQ. The germline V and J ends were trimmed by 1 base and 0 bases, with 2 bases remaining between them. The CDR3 has 12 amino acids. CDR3 coding DNA: TGCGCCAGCAGCTTGACCTCCTACGAGCAGTACTTC. Its translation: CASSLTSYEQYF.

The chain employs TRBV12-5 and TRBJ1-1; D is perhaps TRBD1 (5 bases). Trimming took off 2 bases at V and 4 bases at J, with 14 bases between the two ends. CDR1 LGHNT and CDR2 FRNRAP come from the germline V gene. The CDR3 is 15 residues long. As DNA, the CDR3 is TGTGCTAGTGGTTTGTGGGCTGGGGGGGGCACTGAAGCTTTCTTT. Its protein is CASGLWAGGGTEAFF.

The chain has TRBV28 and TRBJ2-1, with 10 nucleotides matching TRBD1. The CDR3 runs 13 residues. From germline, CDR1 is MDHEN and CDR2 SYDVKM. The ends lost 6 bases at V and 10 bases at J; junction bases unmatched: 6. The CDR3 nucleotides read TGTGCCAGCAGGGGACAGGGGCAGGGGGAGCAGTTCTTC. It encodes CASRGQGQGEQFF.

This clone was counted a few times. The chain is built from TRBV10-3 and TRBJ1-3, with D possibly TRBD1 on 6 matching bases. This CDR3 is built from 16 residues. V lost 3 bases, J lost 0 bases, and 12 bases lay in between. Germline V gene data show CDR1 as ENHRY and CDR2 as SYGVKD. CDR3 residues: CAISDPNRASGNTIYF. The CDR3 nucleotides read TGTGCCATCAGTGACCCGAACAGGGCCTCTGGAAACACCATATATTTT.

The DNA of the CDR3 is TGTGCCAGCAGCGAGGGACTAGCGGGGGGCCCGGGGGACACCGGGGAGCTGTTTTTT. Protein sequence: CASSEGLAGGPGDTGELFF. This chain connects TRBV4-2 to TRBJ2-2, with 15 bases matching TRBD2. The CDR3 is 19 residues long. After removal of 5 bases from V and 3 bases from J, the junction contained 10 bases not matched to a gene. Germline values: CDR1 LGHNA, CDR2 YNFKEQ.

This clone was detected only once. The chain uses TRBV4-3 and TRBJ1-2; D gene ambiguous. The germline CDR1 and CDR2 sequences are LGHNA and YSLEER. V was trimmed by 0 bases and J by 4 bases, leaving 15 bases between them. The CDR3 is 16 residues long. CDR3 protein: CASSQEDSSEGYGYTF. CDR3 nucleotide sequence: TGCGCCAGCAGCCAAGAAGATAGTTCAGAGGGCTATGGCTACACCTTC.

This chain connects TRBV5-6 to TRBJ1-4; TRBD1 aligns across 7 bases. The V segment lost 1 base and the J segment 4 bases; nucleotides outside the gene matches: 7. There are 16 residues in the CDR3. Germline loops: CDR1 SGHDT, CDR2 YYEEEE. This chain's CDR3 is CASSLWDRPVNEKLFF. Written as DNA, the CDR3 is TGTGCCAGCAGCTTGTGGGACAGACCAGTTAATGAAAAACTGTTTTTT.

V and J are TRBV9 and TRBJ1-6; D is ambiguous. The germline V and J ends were trimmed by 4 bases and 6 bases, with 20 bases remaining between them. Germline V gene sequence: CDR1 SGDLS, CDR2 YYNGEE. CDR3 length: 17 residues. DNA of the CDR3: TGTGCCAGCAGCCCCCGGACGGACTGGGGAGTTAATTCACCCCTCCACTTT. Its translation: CASSPRTDWGVNSPLHF.

A note on this clone: No conserved phenylalanine or tryptophan is present at the end of the CDR3, so a read error is the likely explanation. The CDR3 DNA reads as TGTGCCGGCAGTGAAGCGCTTAGTAGCGGGAGCACAGATACGCAGTATCTT. This codes for CAGSEALSSGSTDTQYL. The V gene is TRBV2, the J gene TRBJ2-3, with 7 nucleotides matching TRBD2. The CDR3 is 17 amino acids. Germline CDR1 is SNHLY and CDR2 is FYNNEI.

The J gene is TRBJ1-2, the V gene TRBV6-5, with 8 positions matching TRBD1. This CDR3 is 15 amino acids long. Per the germline V gene, CDR1 is MNHEY and CDR2 is SVGAGI. After removal of 5 bases from V and 3 bases from J, the junction contained 8 bases not matched to a gene. In DNA form, the CDR3 reads TGTGCCAGCAGTCTCCGGACAGGGAGCCACTATGGCTACACCTTC. Translated: CASSLRTGSHYGYTF.

V is TRBV27 and J is TRBJ2-7; D is unresolved. The CDR3 loop spans 11 amino acids. Germline V CDR1 and CDR2: MNHEY, SMNVEV (reference sequence). Trimming removed 10 bases at V and 0 bases at J, with 7 bases between. The CDR3 nucleotides read TGTGCCATCGGACCCTCCTACGAGCAGTACTTC. This sequence encodes CAIGPSYEQYF.

This clone was counted a single time. The chain joins TRBV2 to TRBJ2-1, with D maybe TRBD1 (5 bases). The CDR3 runs to 13 residues. V gave up 3 bases and J gave up 7 bases, with 10 bases separating them. Germline V lookup: CDR1 SNHLY, CDR2 FYNNEI. The CDR3 region has the DNA TGTGCCAGCAGTGAGGACACTGTGAATGAGCAGTTCTTC. Amino acid sequence: CASSEDTVNEQFF.

J is TRBJ2-7 and V is TRBV6-1; 8 positions agree with TRBD2. V lost 5 bases, J lost 6 bases, and 6 bases stayed unmatched. CDR1 and CDR2 (germline): MNHNS, SASEGT. The CDR3 covers 13 residues. The CDR3 bases are TGTGCCAGCAGTTCGGGAGGGTTTGGCGAGCAGTACTTC. Protein sequence: CASSSGGFGEQYF.

This chain links TRBV28 with TRBJ1-1; a possible D gene is TRBD1 (6 bases). The germline CDR1 and CDR2 sequences are MDHEN and SYDVKM. This CDR3 is 14 amino acids long. V lost 1 base to trimming and J lost 5 bases, with 11 bases between them. The CDR3 DNA follows: TGTGCCAGCAGTTTATCAGGGGATGGGACTGAAGCTTTCTTT. Protein: CASSLSGDGTEAFF.

The V call is TRBV19, the J call TRBJ2-2; D is possibly TRBD1 (6 bases). The germline V and J ends were trimmed by 6 bases and 1 base, with 9 bases remaining between them. Germline V CDR1 and CDR2: LNHDA, SQIVND (reference sequence). CDR3 length: 14 residues. The CDR3 DNA reads TGTGCCAGTAGACGGACAGAGAACACCGGGGAGCTGTTTTTT. Its protein is CASRRTENTGELFF.

V is TRBV27 and J is TRBJ1-4, with D unclear. The CDR3 spans 13 residues. The V gene's germline CDR1 is MNHEY and CDR2 SMNVEV (reference sequence). The germline V and J ends were trimmed by 5 bases and 8 bases, with 12 bases remaining between them. The CDR3 region has the DNA TGTGCCAGCAGTCAAGGCGGGAGAGAAAAACTGTTTTTT. Encoded protein: CASSQGGREKLFF.

The gene calls are TRBV4-1 and TRBJ2-4; 11 bases match TRBD2. CDR1 is MGHRA, CDR2 YSYEKL, per germline. The trim removed 1 base at V and 8 bases at J, leaving 7 bases unmatched. The CDR3 is 16 amino acids. This CDR3 is CASSQVSGGAGDIQYF. The CDR3 nucleotides are TGCGCCAGCAGCCAAGTTAGCGGGGGGGCCGGCGACATTCAGTACTTC.

The J gene is TRBJ2-7, the V gene TRBV5-1, with D uncertain. The CDR3 spans 14 residues. Germline V gives CDR1 SGHRS, CDR2 YFSETQ. V dropped 0 bases and J dropped 0 bases, with 7 bases sitting between them. In DNA form, the CDR3 reads TGCGCCAGCAGCTTGGTTACCCTCTCCTACGAGCAGTACTTC. Residues: CASSLVTLSYEQYF.

This clone was recorded only once. This chain joins TRBV4-3 and TRBJ2-5; D is uncertain. The CDR3 spans 12 residues. Germline V CDR1 and CDR2: LGHNA, YSLEER. V was cut by 0 bases and J by 7 bases, with 6 bases left in between. The CDR3 bases are TGCGCCAGCAGCCAAGATTGGGGGACCCAGTACTTC. It yields the protein CASSQDWGTQYF.